The 10 T cell receptor beta chains reported below all come from one sample, sequenced in a study of T cell clonotyping in hematopoietic cell transplantation. The protocol was immunoSEQ multiplex PCR, while the TCRdb copy is restricted to in-frame clones and leaves out a portion. The repertoire has a few thousand clones, around 82% of them found once; the top ten carry about a fifth. The sample here was peripheral blood mononuclear cells, taken 180 days after allogeneic stem cell transplant. These receptors were obtained from a male patient between 60 and 69 years old who had an allogeneic stem cell transplant from an unrelated donor, so T cells may come from the graft donor. Some clones in this sample may be carry-over from other donors' samples.

J is TRBJ1-6 and V is TRBV19; a weak D match, TRBD1 (6 bases). V was shortened by 4 bases and J by 7 bases, with 11 bases between the two germline ends. The CDR3 has 14 residues. Per germline, CDR1 LNHDA and CDR2 SQIVND (reference sequence). The CDR3 protein is CASSNGGPNSPLHF. CDR3 DNA: TGTGCCAGTAGTAACGGGGGGCCCAATTCACCCCTCCACTTT. The whole variable domain, filled in from reference TRBV19 and TRBJ1-6, reads DGGITQSPKYLFRKEGQNVTLSCEQNLNHDAMYWYRQDPGQGLRLIYYSQIVNDFQKGDIAEGYSVSREKKESFPLTVTSAQKNPTAFYLCASSNGGPNSPLHFGNGTRLTVT.

The chain is built from TRBV9 and TRBJ1-1; D perhaps matches TRBD1 (5 bases). CDR1 and CDR2 from the germline V gene are SGDLS and YYNGEE. This CDR3 is built from 14 residues. With 4 bases removed from V and 1 base from J, the gap between germline ends came to 11 bases. CDR3 region: CASSPQGGNTEAFF. The DNA for the CDR3 is TGTGCCAGCAGCCCTCAGGGAGGGAACACTGAAGCTTTCTTT.

V and J are TRBV6-4 and TRBJ2-1; 8 nucleotides align to TRBD2. Germline V CDR1 and CDR2: MRHNA, SNTAGT. This CDR3 region has 16 residues. The trim removed 0 bases at V and 4 bases at J, leaving 5 bases unmatched. In DNA form, the CDR3 reads TGTGCCAGCAGTGACTCCGTGGGCGGGGGGTACAATGAGCAGTTCTTC. Residues: CASSDSVGGGYNEQFF.

The chain recombines TRBV5-6 with TRBJ1-3; no clear D. V was clipped by 2 bases and J by 1 base, with 10 bases between them. Germline CDR1 reads SGHDT; CDR2 reads YYEEEE. CDR3 length: 15 residues. CDR3 DNA: TGTGCCAGCAGCTTCACAGTCGGTTCTGGAAACACCATATATTTT. It is translated as CASSFTVGSGNTIYF.

The chain recombines TRBV27 with TRBJ2-7; D is ambiguous. V was pared by 2 bases and J by 7 bases, with 15 bases between. Germline assignment: CDR1 MNHEY and CDR2 SMNVEV (reference sequence). The CDR3 is 14 amino acids. This CDR3 reads CASSLGSSPREQYF. The CDR3 region has the DNA TGTGCCAGCAGTTTAGGGTCCTCCCCACGGGAGCAGTACTTC.

This sequence joins TRBV9 and TRBJ2-2; weak D call: TRBD2 (6 bases). Looked up from germline, CDR1 is SGDLS and CDR2 is YYNGEE. Trimming removed 4 bases at V and 8 bases at J, with 9 bases between. The CDR3 runs to 12 residues. In DNA, the CDR3 is TGTGCCAGCAGCCCGGGGGAGGGGGAGCTGTTTTTT. Residues: CASSPGEGELFF.

V and J are TRBV19 and TRBJ2-4; 9 nucleotides align to TRBD1. CDR3 length: 14 amino acids. Per germline, CDR1 LNHDA and CDR2 SQIVND (reference sequence). The V gene end was trimmed by 4 bases and the J gene end by 8 bases; junction bases not matched to a gene: 6. CDR3 amino acids: CASSNRDRVDIQYF. CDR3 nucleotide sequence: TGTGCCAGTAGTAATCGGGACAGGGTTGACATTCAGTACTTC.

The chain employs TRBV6-6 and TRBJ2-1; 8 bases are shared with TRBD2. The CDR3 length is 16 residues. Unmatched junction bases numbered 11, after V lost 5 bases and J lost 5 bases. Per germline, CDR1 MNHNY and CDR2 SVGAGI (reference sequence). In DNA, the CDR3 is TGTGCCAGCAGTCCCCAGTTAGCGGGGCCTGACAATGAGCAGTTCTTC. Amino acids: CASSPQLAGPDNEQFF.

The chain employs TRBV28 and TRBJ1-2; D possibly corresponds to TRBD1 (5 bases). The CDR3 has 17 amino acids. V shed 6 bases and J shed 7 bases, with 27 bases lying between them. From germline, CDR1 is MDHEN and CDR2 SYDVKM. This CDR3 is CASSLTRDGTSGGGYTF. In nucleotides, the CDR3 is TGTGCCAGCAGCCTCACCCGGGACGGAACCTCTGGTGGTGGCTACACCTTC.

This clone was seen once. CDR3: CASSLDSGLNTEAFF. DNA for the CDR3: TGTGCCAGCAGCTTGGATTCAGGACTGAACACTGAAGCTTTCTTT. The V and J genes are TRBV5-6 and TRBJ1-1; D remains ambiguous. V was shortened by 0 bases and J by 0 bases, with 9 bases between the two germline ends. Germline assignment: CDR1 SGHDT and CDR2 YYEEEE. There are 15 residues in the CDR3.